The next 11 T cell receptor beta chains were all read from a single sample in a study of blood T cells in healthy people across ages. A second PCR of about 7 to 11 cycles used a sample-barcoded 5' primer and a J-beta primer mix. Using its own MiXCR run on the 5' RACE reads, TCRdb lists one record per CDR3 protein. The profile shows fewer than 800,000 distinct CDR3 sequences, 20% to 25% of them singletons. Material: blood. These receptors came from a man between 70 and 80 years old in good health.

The gene calls are TRBV19 and TRBJ2-2; D might be TRBD2 (6 bases). V was shortened by 6 bases and J by 2 bases, with 7 bases between the two germline ends. Germline V gives CDR1 LNHDA, CDR2 SQIVND (reference sequence). This CDR3 comprises 13 residues. The CDR3 bases are TGTGCCAGTAGGGGGGGTAACACCGGGGAGCTGTTTTTT. Protein product: CASRGGNTGELFF.

The rearrangement links TRBV2 to TRBJ1-3; D is ambiguous. The CDR3 spans 14 residues. Germline values: CDR1 SNHLY, CDR2 FYNNEI. Trimming removed 3 bases from V and 6 bases from J, with 12 bases in between. The CDR3 spells CASSERQRQNTIYF. Written as DNA, the CDR3 is TGTGCCAGCAGTGAGAGGCAGCGTCAAAACACCATATATTTT.

The chain carries TRBV5-1 and TRBJ2-7, with D possibly TRBD1 on 6 matching bases. V was shortened by 4 bases and J by 6 bases, with 17 bases between the two germline ends. CDR1 and CDR2 (germline): SGHRS, YFSETQ. This CDR3 is built from 14 residues. The CDR3 spells CASSLQQGSGEQYF. The CDR3 bases are TGCGCCAGCAGCCTACAACAGGGTTCGGGCGAGCAGTACTTC.

This clonotype was recorded a few times. The chain employs TRBV3-1 and TRBJ1-4; weak D call: TRBD1 (5 bases). Germline lookup yields CDR1 LGHDT and CDR2 YNNKEL (reference sequence). Trimming left V 5 bases short and J 13 bases short, with 20 bases between. The CDR3 has 14 amino acids. CDR3 residues: CASSSRDGARVLFF. The CDR3 region has the DNA TGTGCCAGCAGCTCCCGGGACGGAGCCCGGGTACTGTTTTTT.

Comments on this clonotype: An end of the junction does not agree with germline; a read error may underlie this. This chain uses TRBV6-2 or TRBV6-3 with TRBJ1-5; no definite D call. Germline V gives CDR1 MNHEY, CDR2 SVGEGT. This CDR3 has 12 residues. The CDR3 bases are TGTGCCAGCACTGCGAACAATCATCCCCAGCATTTT. It translates to CASTANNHPQHF.

The rearrangement joins TRBV18 to TRBJ1-4; TRBD1 aligns across 9 bases. Trimming at V came to 3 bases and at J to 10 bases, leaving 3 bases not matched to a gene. In germline, CDR1 is KGHSH, CDR2 LQKENI. The CDR3 runs 13 residues. The CDR3 DNA follows: TGTGCCAGCTCACCGGACAGGGGTGTAAAACTGTTTTTT. Its translation: CASSPDRGVKLFF.

This clonotype was seen a handful of times. This chain links TRBV6-1 with TRBJ2-7; D may be TRBD2 (11 bases). Judging by the DNA end, TRBJ2-1 fits better; the J call may be wrong. The CDR3 runs to 18 residues. Germline V lookup: CDR1 MNHNS, CDR2 SASEGT. The CDR3 region is CASSATGGTTSGSVSQFF. For the CDR3, the DNA is TGTGCCAGCAGCGCGACAGGGGGCACTACTAGCGGGAGTGTTTCTCAGTTCTTC.

The chain employs TRBV5-1 and TRBJ2-5; TRBD1 or TRBD2 may be the D gene (5 bases each). The germline V gene encodes CDR1 SGHRS and CDR2 YFSETQ. This CDR3 has 15 residues. Trimming took off 2 bases at V and 3 bases at J, with 14 bases between the two ends. CDR3 sequence reads: CASSFQGRREETQYF. The DNA of the CDR3 is TGCGCCAGCAGCTTTCAGGGCCGGCGGGAAGAGACCCAGTACTTC.

As to this clonotype: It may be a read error: a sequence one base away is much more abundant. The chain couples TRBV3-1 to TRBJ2-7; 10 nucleotides line up with TRBD2. CDR1 is LGHDT, CDR2 YNNKEL, per germline (reference sequence). With V trimmed by 4 bases and J by 4 bases, 10 bases remained unmatched. This CDR3 has 16 residues. The CDR3 is CASSRGHLAGGYEQYF. As DNA, the CDR3 is TGTGCCAGCAGCCGAGGCCATTTAGCGGGAGGATACGAGCAGTACTTC.

As DNA, the CDR3 is TGTGCCAGCAGTGCGGACAGGAGCTCCTATAATTCACCCCTCCACTTT. Its translation is CASSADRSSYNSPLHF. V and J are TRBV6-1 and TRBJ1-6, with TRBD1 matching 7 bases. The J segment lost 0 bases and the V segment lost 4 bases, leaving 3 bases of the junction unmatched. The CDR3 covers 16 residues. Looked up from germline, CDR1 is MNHNS and CDR2 is SASEGT.

The chain links TRBV20-1 to TRBJ2-7, with 8 nucleotides matching TRBD2. This CDR3 contains 14 residues. CDR1 is DFQATT, CDR2 SNEGSKA, per germline (reference sequence). V lost 3 bases, J lost 1 base, and 5 bases stayed unmatched. The CDR3 protein is CSARPSGGSYEQYF. The CDR3 DNA sequence: TGCAGTGCTAGGCCATCGGGAGGGTCCTACGAGCAGTACTTC.